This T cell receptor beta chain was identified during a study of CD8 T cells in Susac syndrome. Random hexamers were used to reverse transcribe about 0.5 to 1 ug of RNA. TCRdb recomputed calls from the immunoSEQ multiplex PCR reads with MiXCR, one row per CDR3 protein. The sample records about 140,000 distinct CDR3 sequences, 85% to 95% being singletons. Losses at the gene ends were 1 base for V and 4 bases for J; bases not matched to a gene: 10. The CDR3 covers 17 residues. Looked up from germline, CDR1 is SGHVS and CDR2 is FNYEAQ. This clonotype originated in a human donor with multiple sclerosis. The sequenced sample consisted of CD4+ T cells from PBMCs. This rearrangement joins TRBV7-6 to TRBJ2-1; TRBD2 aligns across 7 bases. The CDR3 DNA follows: TGTGCCAGCAGCTTAGTTTACGCGGGAGTGAAGTACAATGAGCAGTTCTTC. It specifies CASSLVYAGVKYNEQFF.